The T cell receptor beta chain described here comes from a study of cytomegalovirus exposure and HLA in healthy donors. Study details: Out of about 190 million T cells, an earlier analysis found fewer than 140 million unique TCR beta sequences in total. Study observations and caveats: There was a cluster of highly shared sequence variants that was likely a sequencing artifact. CMV antigen specificity of a few CMV-associated chains was confirmed in vitro. Further analysis was carried out later, and it showed several of the most significant clusters appearing linked to common viral pathogens.

Germline lookup yields CDR1 LGHNA and CDR2 YSLEER. The CDR3 loop spans 16 amino acids. Losses at the gene ends were 0 bases for V and 4 bases for J; bases not matched to a gene: 9. PCR employed 60 Vbeta and 13 Jbeta primers. Sequencing was performed with immunoSEQ multiplex PCR; in TCRdb, only in-frame clones are kept and a portion is missing. The repertoire consists of around 150,000 clones, with over 70% occurring once and the leading ten covering around 15%. A note on this clone: Its antigen remains unidentified.

The genes are TRBV4-3 and TRBJ2-7; 7 positions agree with TRBD2. Sequenced: PBMCs. The sequence derives from a middle-aged woman in good health and CMV-seronegative. CDR3 nucleotide sequence: TGCGCCAGCAGCCAAGAGGAGACTAGCAGGAGTTACGAGCAGTACTTC. This codes for CASSQEETSRSYEQYF.